These 11 T cell receptor beta chains were all obtained from the same sample, sequenced in a study of blood T cell repertoires in COVID-19. Only in-frame clones appear in the TCRdb table, and some are missing; sequencing was by immunoSEQ multiplex PCR. The profile shows 230,000 or so clones, about 88% of them singletons. The sequenced material came from PBMCs or T cells enriched from blood (not recorded which). The receptors were gathered from a woman aged 25 to 45 who had recovered from COVID-19.

This chain joins TRBV7-9 and TRBJ2-1; D is unclear. CDR1 and CDR2 from the germline V gene are SEHNR and FQNEAQ (reference sequence). The V end was cut by 4 bases, the J end by 0 bases, with 4 bases between. CDR3 length: 13 amino acids. CDR3 sequence (DNA): TGTGCCAGCAGCTCGAGCTCCTACAATGAGCAGTTCTTC. It yields the protein CASSSSSYNEQFF.

The chain recombines TRBV3-1 (or the pseudogene TRBV3-2) with TRBJ2-1, with TRBD2 matching over 12 bases. Unmatched junction bases numbered 14, after V lost 2 bases and J lost 6 bases. The germline V gene encodes CDR1 LGHDT and CDR2 YNNKEL (reference sequence). The CDR3 loop spans 19 amino acids. CDR3 protein: CASSQNLGASSGGANEQFF. The CDR3 region has the DNA TGTGCCAGCAGCCAAAACCTGGGTGCATCTAGCGGGGGGGCCAATGAGCAGTTCTTC.

This chain joins TRBV4-2 and TRBJ2-3; D ambiguous. The CDR3 consists of 15 residues. The V and J ends lost 0 bases and 0 bases respectively, with 7 bases between them. CDR1 LGHNA and CDR2 YNFKEQ come from the germline V gene. The CDR3 here is CASSQDPSSTDTQYF. The CDR3, as DNA: TGTGCCAGCAGCCAAGATCCGTCTAGCACAGATACGCAGTATTTT.

The rearrangement joins TRBV3-1 (or the pseudogene TRBV3-2) to TRBJ1-1; D may be TRBD1 (6 bases). Germline CDR1 reads LGHDT; CDR2 reads YNNKEL (reference sequence). CDR3 size: 17 residues. V lost 1 base and J 0 bases, leaving 15 bases between the germline ends. CDR3 DNA sequence: TGTGCCAGCAGCCAAGTTACCCATAGGGGGATGAACACTGAAGCTTTCTTT. It is translated as CASSQVTHRGMNTEAFF.

This chain connects TRBV24-1 to TRBJ2-1, with D maybe TRBD2 (5 bases). CDR3 length: 15 amino acids. The germline CDR1 and CDR2 sequences are KGHDR and SFDVKD. V dropped 1 base and J dropped 5 bases, with 11 bases sitting between them. Written as DNA, the CDR3 is TGTGCCACCAGTGATTTCCGCGACGGGGACAATGAGCAGTTCTTC. Translation gives CATSDFRDGDNEQFF.

V is TRBV9 and J is TRBJ2-3; 9 bases are shared with TRBD1. V shed 4 bases, J shed 3 bases, and the junction held 6 bases outside the gene matches. The germline CDR1 and CDR2 sequences are SGDLS and YYNGEE. This CDR3 spans 15 amino acids. CDR3 bases: TGTGCCAGCAGCTCCCGGACAGGGGCGACAGATACGCAGTATTTT. Translation: CASSSRTGATDTQYF.

The gene calls are TRBV7-2 and TRBJ1-3, with D possibly being TRBD1 (5 bases). From germline, CDR1 is SGHTA and CDR2 FQGNSA. V gave up 1 base and J gave up 0 bases, with 7 bases separating them. The CDR3 extends over 15 amino acids. CDR3 protein: CASSLDGASGNTIYF. The CDR3 DNA reads TGTGCCAGCAGCTTAGATGGGGCCTCTGGAAACACCATATATTTT.

J is TRBJ1-2 and V is TRBV27; 8 nucleotides align to TRBD1. Per germline, CDR1 MNHEY and CDR2 SMNVEV (reference sequence). The CDR3 totals 18 residues. V lost 7 bases and J lost 0; bases outside the gene matches: 16. The CDR3 loop is CASTLKSRGPSSNYGYTF. Here the CDR3 DNA reads TGTGCCAGCACCCTAAAGAGCAGGGGGCCCTCCTCTAACTATGGCTACACCTTC.

The rearrangement uses TRBV29-1 and TRBJ2-1; 8 bases map to TRBD2. With 7 bases clipped from V and 14 bases from J, the junction kept 7 bases outside the gene matches. CDR1 is SQVTM, CDR2 ANQGSEA, per germline. The CDR3 contains 10 residues. DNA of the CDR3: TGCAGCGCCGGACTAGCAGGGGAGTTCTTC. Amino acid sequence: CSAGLAGEFF.

This clone was counted once. The rearrangement uses TRBV5-1 and TRBJ2-7; 14 bases match TRBD2. Looked up from germline, CDR1 is SGHRS and CDR2 is YFSETQ. Losses at the gene ends were 0 bases for V and 6 bases for J; bases not matched to a gene: 5. This CDR3 is 16 amino acids long. CDR3 sequence (DNA): TGCGCCAGCAGCTTGGAAGGACTAGCGGGGGGACGCGAGCAGTACTTC. Amino acid sequence: CASSLEGLAGGREQYF. Drawing the rest from reference TRBV5-1 and TRBJ2-7, the complete variable domain is KAGVTQTPRYLIKTRGQQVTLSCSPISGHRSVSWYQQTPGQGLQFLFEYFSETQRNKGNFPGRFSGRQFSNSRSEMNVSTLELGDSALYLCASSLEGLAGGREQYFGPGTRLTVT.

The J gene is TRBJ1-3, the V gene TRBV9; D remains ambiguous. V was clipped by 0 bases and J by 3 bases, with 10 bases between them. This CDR3 comprises 15 residues. The V gene's germline CDR1 is SGDLS and CDR2 YYNGEE. CDR3 loop: CASSVDFPFGNTIYF. In DNA form, the CDR3 reads TGTGCCAGCAGCGTAGATTTCCCCTTTGGAAACACCATATATTTT.